This T cell receptor beta chain was sequenced for a study of OX40 agonist ivuxolimab in advanced cancers. At the level of the whole study: Ivuxolimab was a fully human IgG2 agonistic monoclonal antibody targeting the costimulatory receptor OX40 (CD134). Intravenous ivuxolimab was administered to patients every 2 weeks at six dose levels: 0.01, 0.1, 0.3, 1.5, 3 and 10 mg/kg. Patients were allowed to have had prior anti-PD-1, anti-PD-L1 or anti-CTLA-4 therapy, and approximately 40% of the dose-escalation patients had been treated with checkpoint inhibitors. Peripheral TCRbeta sequencing aimed to test whether ivuxolimab altered TCR sequence diversity and caused clonal T-cell expansion. A male proportion of around 80% and a mean age of 60 years, ranging from 23 to 79, were recorded for the dose-escalation cohort. The paper reports the monotherapy dose-escalation portion (N = 52 patients) of the phase I ivuxolimab trial. Of the 50 or so patients in dose escalation, 19 had hepatocellular carcinoma, some 15 had melanoma, 9 had renal cell carcinoma and 9 had head and neck cancer. Partial responses occurred in three dose-escalation patients: two with cutaneous melanoma and one with hepatocellular carcinoma. The paper's findings and limits, for the study overall: After ivuxolimab, more expanded clones were found on average in CD8+ T cells than in CD4+ T cells. In the 0.1-3.0 mg/kg groups, partial responders were among the patients with the lowest normalized peripheral clonal expansion, particularly in CD8+ T cells. Low levels of normalized T-cell clonal expansion were also shown by some nonresponding patients. Which antigens the clonally expanded peripheral T cells were specific for was not determined. Clonal expansion of both CD4+ and CD8+ blood T cells was observed from baseline to week 6 at doses 0.1 to 3.0 mg/kg.

The trial excluded patients who had a history of autoimmune disease or who were on systemic immunosuppression. Peripheral blood for TCR sequencing was drawn from every dose cohort at baseline, at cycle 4 day 1 and at cycle 7 day 1. Samples came from an open-label, multicenter, first-in-human phase I dose-escalation trial of ivuxolimab. Adults with locally advanced or metastatic melanoma, renal cell, hepatocellular, or head and neck squamous cell carcinoma were enrolled in the trial. Before TCR sequencing, CD4+ and CD8+ T cells were separately sorted from peripheral blood. For sequencing of the TCRbeta CDR3 region, genomic DNA was extracted from the sorted cells. TCRbeta CDR3 regions were sequenced using the immunoSEQ Assay. The table was pulled from immuneACCESS by TCRdb, which kept in-frame rearrangements only. Such tables lose some clones; where checked, under half of the loss comes from unresolved V genes, and the rest has no known cause. Recorded for this sample are 35,000 to 45,000 clones; 86% of them occurred a single time. The ten top clones hold roughly 2.4% of the sample.

The CDR3 starts with the cysteine, ends with the phenylalanine, and has 14 residues. The entry retains the CDR3 DNA only, 42 bases that are in frame from base 1. After removal of 10 bases from V and 8 bases from J, the junction retains 14 bases not matched to a gene. CDR1 and CDR2, per the germline V gene, are SNHLY and FYNNEI. As regards this clone: Its antigen specificity is not known. Nothing much larger sits one base from this clone, and base qualities are not available.

The sequence joins TRBV2 to TRBJ1-2; TRBD1 fits 9 bases in the junction. This sample comprised CD4+ or CD8+ T cells sorted from blood, obtained in a trial of the OX40 agonist ivuxolimab. The receptor was derived from an adult with an advanced solid tumor such as melanoma, head and neck, liver or kidney cancer. The DNA is as follows: TGTGCCACCAACCGGGACAGGGTCCCCACGGGCTACACCTTC. This codes for CATNRDRVPTGYTF. This CDR3, with the reference TRBV2 and TRBJ1-2 proteins standing in past its ends, gives the full variable domain EPEVTQTPSHQVTQMGQEVILRCVPISNHLYFYWYRQILGQKVEFLVSFYNNEISEKSEIFDDQFSVERPDGSNFTLKIRSTKLEDSAMYFCATNRDRVPTGYTFGSGTRLTVV.